The clone carrying this T cell receptor beta chain was seen only a few times. Its target is not known. PBMC DNA, left unsorted, was sequenced on ten immunoSEQ deep assay plates. The assay was immunoSEQ multiplex PCR, and TCRdb's table has in-frame clones only and misses some. The table shows around 500,000 clones, with about 85% occurring only once. Germline assignment: CDR1 SGHRS and CDR2 YFSETQ. The CDR3 runs 14 residues. V shed 5 bases, J shed 3 bases, and the junction held 5 bases outside the gene matches. The record originates from a study of shared clonotypes between healthy human individuals. Regarding the study as a whole: It was only blood that was sampled, and tissue repertoires likely differ.

Adults of Caucasian background living in Nashville, Tennessee made up all donors. This clonotype was obtained from a woman aged 40 to 50 in good health. Some clones in this sample may be carry-over from other donors' samples. The chain combines TRBV5-1 with TRBJ2-3, with 8 bases identical to TRBD2. Sequencing input: PBMCs. CDR3 in amino acids: CASRGLAGTDTQYF. Written as DNA, the CDR3 is TGCGCCAGCAGGGGGTTAGCGGGAACAGATACGCAGTATTTT.